This TCR beta chain was sequenced during a study of CD8+ T cells in alopecia areata. RNA extraction and reverse transcription yielded cDNA as sequencing template. Generated by immunoSEQ multiplex PCR, the TCRdb table keeps only in-frame clones and is missing some. Of fewer than 110,000 clones listed, roughly 53% were seen once; the top ten hold 7.5% to 9%. Study-wide results and limits: Sharing of TCR sequences between patients (possibly for HLA-related reasons) was less clear than in mice. Normal skin's resident alphabeta T cells are also sequenced in scalp samples. Clonality in lesional scalp, especially alopecia totalis/universalis, exceeded that of normal scalp.

The CDR3 extends over 15 amino acids. Germline V gene sequence: CDR1 SGHVS, CDR2 FNYEAQ. V shed 0 bases, J shed 4 bases, and the junction held 3 bases outside the gene matches. Details on this clone: Its antigen is not identified.

PBMC-derived CD4+ and CD8+ T cells were sorted. The chain couples TRBV7-6 to TRBJ2-5; TRBD1 aligns across 9 bases. Sequencing used CD4+ T cells sorted from blood. This clonotype originated in a human donor in good health. DNA for the CDR3: TGTGCCAGCAGCTTAGCGGACAGGGGCCGAGAGACCCAGTACTTC. Residues: CASSLADRGRETQYF.